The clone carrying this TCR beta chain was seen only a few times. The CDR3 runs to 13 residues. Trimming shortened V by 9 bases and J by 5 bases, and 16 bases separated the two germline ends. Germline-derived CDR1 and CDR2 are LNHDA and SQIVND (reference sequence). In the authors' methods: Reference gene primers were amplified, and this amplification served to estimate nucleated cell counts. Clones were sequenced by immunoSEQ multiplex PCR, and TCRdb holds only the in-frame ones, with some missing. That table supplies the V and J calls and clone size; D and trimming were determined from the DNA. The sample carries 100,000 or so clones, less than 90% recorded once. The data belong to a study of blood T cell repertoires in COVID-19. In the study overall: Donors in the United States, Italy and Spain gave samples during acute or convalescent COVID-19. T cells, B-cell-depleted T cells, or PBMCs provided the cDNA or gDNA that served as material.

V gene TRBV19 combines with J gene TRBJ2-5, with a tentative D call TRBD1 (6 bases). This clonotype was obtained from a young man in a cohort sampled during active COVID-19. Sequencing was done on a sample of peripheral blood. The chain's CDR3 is CARDHRVVETQYF. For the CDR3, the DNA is TGTGCCAGAGATCACAGGGTAGTGGAGACCCAGTACTTC.